This TCR beta chain was observed in a study of shared clonotypes between healthy human individuals. Germline V lookup: CDR1 MNHNY, CDR2 SVGAGI (reference sequence). This CDR3 region has 15 residues. With V trimmed by 2 bases and J by 1 base, 3 bases remained unmatched. Deep-level settings were used for running the assay. The data were produced by immunoSEQ multiplex PCR, yet TCRdb's version contains in-frame clones alone and is incomplete. The sample holds millions of clones; 90% to 95% are singletons and the top ten take 0.14%. The specimen was naive CD4+ T cells sorted from blood. Subset noted: CD45RA+ positively selected. This receptor was taken from a man younger than 35 in good health. The chain uses TRBV6-6 and TRBJ2-7; 9 nucleotides agree with TRBD2. CDR3 region: CASSYETSGSYEQYF. The CDR3 DNA follows: TGTGCCAGCAGTTACGAGACTAGCGGTTCCTACGAGCAGTACTTC.